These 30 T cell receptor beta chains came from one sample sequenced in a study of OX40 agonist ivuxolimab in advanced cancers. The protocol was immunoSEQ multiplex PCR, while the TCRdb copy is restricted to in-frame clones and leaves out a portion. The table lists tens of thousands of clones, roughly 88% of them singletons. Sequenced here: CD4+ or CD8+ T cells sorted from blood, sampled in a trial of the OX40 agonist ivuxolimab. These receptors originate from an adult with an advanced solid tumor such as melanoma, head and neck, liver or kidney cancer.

The CDR3 nucleotides are TGCAGCGTTGTTAAACAGGGGCATCACGAGCAGTACTTC. Translated, it gives CSVVKQGHHEQYF. V and J are TRBV29-1 and TRBJ2-7; TRBD1 agrees at 7 bases. The CDR3 loop spans 13 amino acids. Germline CDR1 and CDR2: SQVTM and ANQGSEA. V dropped 4 bases and J dropped 5; count of bases not matched to a gene: 8.

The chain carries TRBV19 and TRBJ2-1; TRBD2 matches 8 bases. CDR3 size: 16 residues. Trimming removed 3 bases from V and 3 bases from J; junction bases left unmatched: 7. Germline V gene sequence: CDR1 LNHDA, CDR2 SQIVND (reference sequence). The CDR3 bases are TGTGCCAGTAGTATGCCCTCACTAGCGGACTACAATGAGCAGTTCTTC. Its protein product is CASSMPSLADYNEQFF.

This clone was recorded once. The CDR3, as DNA: TGTGCCAGCAGCCTGGGCGGGAGTCTCTACAATGAGCAGTTCTTC. It translates to CASSLGGSLYNEQFF. The rearrangement links TRBV14 to TRBJ2-1; 7 nucleotides align to TRBD2. The germline gives CDR1 SGHDN, CDR2 FVKESK. With V trimmed by 4 bases and J by 3 bases, 6 bases remained unmatched. The CDR3 length is 15 residues.

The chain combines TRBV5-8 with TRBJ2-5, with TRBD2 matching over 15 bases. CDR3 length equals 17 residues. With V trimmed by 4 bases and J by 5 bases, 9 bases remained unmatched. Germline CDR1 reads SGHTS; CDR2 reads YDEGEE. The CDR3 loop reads CASSRGLAGGHRETQYF. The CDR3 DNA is TGTGCCAGCAGCAGGGGACTAGCGGGGGGACATCGGGAGACCCAGTACTTC.

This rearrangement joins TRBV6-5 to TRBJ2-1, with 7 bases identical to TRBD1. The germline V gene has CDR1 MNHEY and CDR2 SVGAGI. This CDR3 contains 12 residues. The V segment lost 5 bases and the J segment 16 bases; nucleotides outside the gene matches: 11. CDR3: CASSPPRQGRFF. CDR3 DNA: TGTGCCAGCAGTCCTCCAAGACAGGGTCGCTTCTTC.

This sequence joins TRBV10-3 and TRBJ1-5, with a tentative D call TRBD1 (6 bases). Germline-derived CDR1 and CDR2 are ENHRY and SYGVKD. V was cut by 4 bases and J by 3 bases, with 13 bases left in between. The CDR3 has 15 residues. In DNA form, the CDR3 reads TGTGCCATCAGTGGCACGGGGGCCCACAATCAGCCCCAGCATTTT. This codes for CAISGTGAHNQPQHF.

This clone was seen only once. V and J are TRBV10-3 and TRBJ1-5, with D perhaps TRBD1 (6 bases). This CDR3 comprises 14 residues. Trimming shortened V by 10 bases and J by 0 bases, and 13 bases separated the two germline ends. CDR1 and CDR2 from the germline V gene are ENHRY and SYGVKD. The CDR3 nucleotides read TGTGCCACCCAGGGGCGGGATAGCAATCAGCCCCAGCATTTT. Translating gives CATQGRDSNQPQHF.

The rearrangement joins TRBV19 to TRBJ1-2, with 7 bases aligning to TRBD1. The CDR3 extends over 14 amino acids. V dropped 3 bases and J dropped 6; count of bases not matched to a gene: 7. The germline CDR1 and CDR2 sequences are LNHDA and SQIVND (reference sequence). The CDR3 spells CASSIRPTGNGYTF. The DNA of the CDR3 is TGTGCCAGTAGTATCCGGCCGACAGGGAATGGCTACACCTTC.

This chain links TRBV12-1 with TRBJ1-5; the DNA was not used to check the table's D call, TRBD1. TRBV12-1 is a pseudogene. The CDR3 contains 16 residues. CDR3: CASSSNTQGGNQPQHF. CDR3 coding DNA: TGTGCCAGCAGCTCGAATACACAGGGGGGCAATCAGCCCCAGCATTTT.

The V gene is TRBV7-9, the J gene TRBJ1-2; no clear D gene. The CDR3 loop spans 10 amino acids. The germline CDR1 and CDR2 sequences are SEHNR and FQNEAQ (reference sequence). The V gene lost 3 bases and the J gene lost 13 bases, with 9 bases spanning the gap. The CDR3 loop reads CASSLDGLTF. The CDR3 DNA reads TGTGCCAGCAGCTTGGACGGACTCACCTTC.

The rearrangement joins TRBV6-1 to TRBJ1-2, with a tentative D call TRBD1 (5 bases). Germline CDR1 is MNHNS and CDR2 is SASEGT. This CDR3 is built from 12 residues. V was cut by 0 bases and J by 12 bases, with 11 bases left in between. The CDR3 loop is CASSEARDYNTF. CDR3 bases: TGTGCCAGCAGTGAAGCCAGGGATTATAACACCTTC.

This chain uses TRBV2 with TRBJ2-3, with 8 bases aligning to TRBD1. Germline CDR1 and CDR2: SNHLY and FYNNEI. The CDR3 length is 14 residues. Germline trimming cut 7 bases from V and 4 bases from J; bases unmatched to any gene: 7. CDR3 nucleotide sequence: TGTGCCAGCACCCACCGGACAGGGCCAGATACGCAGTATTTT. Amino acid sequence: CASTHRTGPDTQYF.

The CDR3 region is CACSGTGVSAGNQPQHF. The CDR3 DNA reads as TGTGCCTGTTCCGGGACAGGGGTAAGTGCCGGCAATCAGCCCCAGCATTTT. The V call is TRBV30, the J call TRBJ1-5, with 10 positions matching TRBD1. The CDR3 is made up of 17 amino acids. Trimming removed 6 bases from V and 2 bases from J; junction bases left unmatched: 13. Germline values: CDR1 GTSNPN, CDR2 SVGIG (reference sequence).

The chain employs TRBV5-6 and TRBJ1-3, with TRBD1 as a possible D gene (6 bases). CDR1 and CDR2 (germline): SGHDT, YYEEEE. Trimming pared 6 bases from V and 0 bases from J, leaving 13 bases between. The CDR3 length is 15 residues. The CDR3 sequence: CASKDRFFSGNTIYF. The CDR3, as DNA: TGTGCCAGCAAAGACAGGTTTTTCTCTGGAAACACCATATATTTT. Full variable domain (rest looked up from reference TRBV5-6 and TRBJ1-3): DAGVTQSPTHLIKTRGQQVTLRCSPKSGHDTVSWYQQALGQGPQFIFQYYEEEERQRGNFPDRFSGHQFPNYSSELNVNALLLGDSALYLCASKDRFFSGNTIYFGEGSWLTVV.

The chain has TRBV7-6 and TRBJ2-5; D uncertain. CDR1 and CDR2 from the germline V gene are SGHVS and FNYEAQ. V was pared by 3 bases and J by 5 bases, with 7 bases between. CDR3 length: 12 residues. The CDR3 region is CASSFSRETQYF. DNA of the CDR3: TGTGCCAGCAGCTTCTCCCGGGAGACCCAGTACTTC.

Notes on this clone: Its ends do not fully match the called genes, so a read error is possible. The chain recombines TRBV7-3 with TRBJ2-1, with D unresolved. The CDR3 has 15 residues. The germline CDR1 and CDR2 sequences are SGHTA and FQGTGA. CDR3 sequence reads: CASSLTQLSYNEQFF. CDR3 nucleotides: TGTGCCAGCAGCCTAACACAGCTCTCCTACAATGAGCAGTTCTTC.

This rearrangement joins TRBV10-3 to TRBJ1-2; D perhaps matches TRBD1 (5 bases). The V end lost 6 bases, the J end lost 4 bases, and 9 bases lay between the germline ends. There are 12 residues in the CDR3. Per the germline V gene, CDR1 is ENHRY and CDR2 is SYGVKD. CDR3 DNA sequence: TGTGCCATCAGCCCCGACAGCTATGGCTACACCTTC. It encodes CAISPDSYGYTF.

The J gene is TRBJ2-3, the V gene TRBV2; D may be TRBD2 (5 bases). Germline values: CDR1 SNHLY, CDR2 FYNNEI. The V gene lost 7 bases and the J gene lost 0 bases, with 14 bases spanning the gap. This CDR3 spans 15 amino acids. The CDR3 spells CASTSVAFSTDTQYF. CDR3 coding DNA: TGTGCCAGCACCAGCGTAGCGTTTAGCACAGATACGCAGTATTTT.

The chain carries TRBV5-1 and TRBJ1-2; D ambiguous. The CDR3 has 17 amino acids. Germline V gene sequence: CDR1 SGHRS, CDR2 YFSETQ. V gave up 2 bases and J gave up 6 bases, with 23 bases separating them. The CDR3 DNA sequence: TGCGCCAGCAGCTTTGGTGTGGTACCCAGCCAAGAGGATGGCTACACCTTC. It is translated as CASSFGVVPSQEDGYTF.

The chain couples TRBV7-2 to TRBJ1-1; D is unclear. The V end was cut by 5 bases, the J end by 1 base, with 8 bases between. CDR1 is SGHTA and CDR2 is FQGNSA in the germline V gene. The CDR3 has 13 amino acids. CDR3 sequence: CASSRTPNTEAFF. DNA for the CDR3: TGTGCCAGCAGCAGGACTCCGAACACTGAAGCTTTCTTT. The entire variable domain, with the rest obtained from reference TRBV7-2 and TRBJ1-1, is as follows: GAGVSQSPSNKVTEKGKDVELRCDPISGHTALYWYRQSLGQGLEFLIYFQGNSAPDKSGLPSDRFSAERTGGSVSTLTIQRTQQEDSAVYLCASSRTPNTEAFFGQGTRLTVV.

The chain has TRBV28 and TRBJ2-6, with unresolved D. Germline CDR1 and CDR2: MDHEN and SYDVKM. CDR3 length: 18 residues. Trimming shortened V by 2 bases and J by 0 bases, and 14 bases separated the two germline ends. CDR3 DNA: TGTGCCAGCAGTTTAACCGGGCCGAGAAGCTCTGGGGCCAACGTCCTGACTTTC. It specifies CASSLTGPRSSGANVLTF. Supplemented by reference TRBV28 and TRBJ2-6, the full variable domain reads DVKVTQSSRYLVKRTGEKVFLECVQDMDHENMFWYRQDPGLGLRLIYFSYDVKMKEKGDIPEGYSVSREKKERFSLILESASTNQTSMYLCASSLTGPRSSGANVLTFGAGSRLTVL.

CDR3 sequence: CASSPRTGALSGNTIYF. As DNA, the CDR3 is TGCGCCAGCAGCCCGCGAACGGGGGCACTCTCTGGAAACACCATATATTTT. V and J are TRBV5-1 and TRBJ1-3; weak D call: TRBD1 (6 bases). The CDR3 runs 17 residues. Trimming pared 4 bases from V and 0 bases from J, leaving 17 bases between. Per the germline V gene, CDR1 is SGHRS and CDR2 is YFSETQ.

The CDR3 DNA is TGTGCCAGCAGTTTGGGTACCGGCGAGCAGTTCTTC. Its protein is CASSLGTGEQFF. The V call is TRBV27, the J call TRBJ2-1; the D is unclear. There are 12 residues in the CDR3. Trimming cost V 3 bases and J 10 bases, with 10 bases left between them. Germline V gene sequence: CDR1 MNHEY, CDR2 SMNVEV (reference sequence).

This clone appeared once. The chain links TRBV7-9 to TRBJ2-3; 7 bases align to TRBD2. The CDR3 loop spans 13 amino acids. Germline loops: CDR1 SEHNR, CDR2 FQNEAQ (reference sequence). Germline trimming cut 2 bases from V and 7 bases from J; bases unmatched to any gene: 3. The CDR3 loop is CASSLMGGNTQYF. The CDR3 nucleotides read TGTGCCAGCAGCTTAATGGGGGGGAATACGCAGTATTTT.

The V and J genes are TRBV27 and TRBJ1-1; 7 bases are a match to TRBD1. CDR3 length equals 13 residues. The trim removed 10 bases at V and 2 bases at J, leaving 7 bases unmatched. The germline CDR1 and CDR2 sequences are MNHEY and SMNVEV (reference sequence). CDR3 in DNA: TGTGCCACCCAGGGGGGGTTCAACACTGAAGCTTTCTTT. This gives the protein CATQGGFNTEAFF.

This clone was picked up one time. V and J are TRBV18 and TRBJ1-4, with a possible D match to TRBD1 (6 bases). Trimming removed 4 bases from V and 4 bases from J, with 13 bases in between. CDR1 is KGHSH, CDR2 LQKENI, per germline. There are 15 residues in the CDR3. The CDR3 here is CASSQDQGINEKLFF. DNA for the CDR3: TGTGCCAGCTCACAGGATCAGGGGATTAATGAAAAACTGTTTTTT.

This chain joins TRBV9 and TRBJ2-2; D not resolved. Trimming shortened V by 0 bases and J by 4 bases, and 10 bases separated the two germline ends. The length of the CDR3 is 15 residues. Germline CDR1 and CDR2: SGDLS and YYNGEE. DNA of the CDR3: TGTGCCAGCAGCGTAGACTTCAGAGGCACCGGGGAGCTGTTTTTT. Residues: CASSVDFRGTGELFF.

The DNA of the CDR3 is TGCGCCAGCAGCTTGGAGCGCGCAAACTATGGCTACACCTTC. Translating gives CASSLERANYGYTF. The chain carries TRBV5-1 and TRBJ1-2, with no clear D. There are 14 residues in the CDR3. CDR1 is SGHRS and CDR2 is YFSETQ in the germline V gene. V lost 0 bases and J lost 2, with 8 bases in between.

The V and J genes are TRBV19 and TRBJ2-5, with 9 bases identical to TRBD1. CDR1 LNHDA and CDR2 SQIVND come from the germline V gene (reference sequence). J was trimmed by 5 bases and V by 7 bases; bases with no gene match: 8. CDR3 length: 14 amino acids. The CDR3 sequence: CASTDRGGGETQYF. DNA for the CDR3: TGTGCCAGTACCGACAGGGGGGGAGGGGAGACCCAGTACTTC.

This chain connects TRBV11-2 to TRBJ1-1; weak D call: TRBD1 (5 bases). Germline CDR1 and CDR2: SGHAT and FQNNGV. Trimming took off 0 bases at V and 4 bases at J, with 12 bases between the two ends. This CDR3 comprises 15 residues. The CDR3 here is CASSLDGGIGTEAFF. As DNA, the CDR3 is TGTGCCAGCAGCTTAGATGGGGGGATTGGCACTGAAGCTTTCTTT.